The rows below give T cell receptor beta chains drawn from one sample of a study of graft-versus-host responses after intestinal transplantation. The protocol was immunoSEQ multiplex PCR, while the TCRdb copy is restricted to in-frame clones and leaves out a portion. The table shows 15,000 to 20,000 clones, with approximately 82% occurring only once. This material consisted of ileum tissue, taken 17 days after transplant. These receptors originate from a human patient who received an intestinal transplant, so some T cells may come from the graft donor. Both conserved end residues are part of each CDR3. A D gene is named only where the DNA matches it firmly. Clone size is not always given. Where it is, it says once, few, many or a class for expanded clones.

cdr3_aa: CASNGDHGDTQYF
cdr3_nt: TGTGCCAGCAACGGGGACCACGGGGATACGCAGTATTTT
clone_size: few
j_call: TRBJ2-3
v_call: TRBV2
d_call: .

cdr3_aa: CASSPPPGRSQPQHF
cdr3_nt: TGTGCCAGCTCACCACCGCCGGGGAGGTCACAGCCCCAGCATTTT
clone_size: .
j_call: TRBJ1-5
v_call: TRBV18
d_call: .

cdr3_aa: CASSQDSDDEQFF
cdr3_nt: TGCGCCAGCAGCCAAGACTCCGACGATGAGCAGTTCTTC
clone_size: .
j_call: TRBJ2-1
v_call: TRBV4-3
d_call: .

cdr3_aa: CACSRRTDYGYTF
cdr3_nt: TGTGCCTGCAGCCGTCGGACGGACTATGGCTACACCTTC
clone_size: once
j_call: TRBJ1-2
v_call: TRBV28
d_call: .

cdr3_aa: CAISEEEGTGAAYGYTF
cdr3_nt: TGTGCCATCAGTGAAGAAGAGGGGACAGGGGCGGCCTATGGCTACACCTTC
clone_size: once
j_call: TRBJ1-2
v_call: TRBV10-3
d_call: TRBD1

cdr3_aa: CASSPRRLYEQYF
cdr3_nt: TGTGCCAGCTCACCCAGGCGGCTCTACGAGCAGTACTTC
clone_size: .
j_call: TRBJ2-7
v_call: TRBV18
d_call: .

cdr3_aa: CASRGRARVYEQYF
cdr3_nt: TGTGCCAGCAGAGGGAGGGCTAGGGTCTACGAGCAGTACTTC
clone_size: few
j_call: TRBJ2-7
v_call: TRBV6-5
d_call: TRBD2

cdr3_aa: CASSLTEARGGSDNQPQHF
cdr3_nt: TGTGCCAGCAGCTTAACCGAGGCGCGTGGGGGCAGCGACAATCAGCCCCAGCATTTT
clone_size: once
j_call: TRBJ1-5
v_call: TRBV7-3
d_call: .

cdr3_aa: CASSLEGWGNQPQHF
cdr3_nt: TGTGCCAGCAGCTTGGAGGGTTGGGGCAATCAGCCCCAGCATTTT
clone_size: .
j_call: TRBJ1-5
v_call: TRBV5-5
d_call: .

cdr3_aa: CASSSTGTGVSPLHF
cdr3_nt: TGTGCCAGCAGCTCCACAGGGACAGGAGTTTCACCCCTCCACTTT
clone_size: once
j_call: TRBJ1-6
v_call: TRBV7-9
d_call: TRBD1

cdr3_aa: CAWRAKLGIGTYNEQFF
cdr3_nt: TGTGCCTGGAGAGCTAAACTGGGTATTGGGACCTACAATGAGCAGTTCTTC
clone_size: .
j_call: TRBJ2-1
v_call: TRBV30
d_call: .

cdr3_aa: CASSPGPRVTKNKREQYF
cdr3_nt: TGCGCCAGCAGCCCGGGACCCCGGGTTACCAAAAACAAGCGAGAGCAGTACTTC
clone_size: .
j_call: TRBJ2-7
v_call: TRBV5-1
d_call: .

cdr3_aa: CASNPGQGWIDEQFF
cdr3_nt: TGTGCCAGCAACCCGGGACAGGGTTGGATTGATGAGCAGTTCTTC
clone_size: .
j_call: TRBJ2-1
v_call: TRBV9
d_call: TRBD1

cdr3_aa: CATKGSGANVLTF
cdr3_nt: TGTGCCACCAAGGGGTCTGGGGCCAACGTCCTGACTTTC
clone_size: .
j_call: TRBJ2-6
v_call: TRBV6-5
d_call: .

cdr3_aa: CASSSRGDTQYF
cdr3_nt: TGTGCCAGCAGCTCCCGGGGGGATACGCAGTATTTT
clone_size: once
j_call: TRBJ2-3
v_call: TRBV28
d_call: .

cdr3_aa: CASSLEVLSGRGSEQYF
cdr3_nt: TGTGCCAGCAGCTTGGAGGTCCTTAGCGGGAGGGGAAGTGAGCAGTACTTC
clone_size: .
j_call: TRBJ2-7
v_call: TRBV5-6
d_call: TRBD2

cdr3_aa: CASRDRPGQGPENYGYTF
cdr3_nt: TGTGCCAGCAGGGACAGGCCGGGACAGGGGCCTGAAAACTATGGCTACACCTTC
clone_size: .
j_call: TRBJ1-2
v_call: TRBV7-2
d_call: TRBD1